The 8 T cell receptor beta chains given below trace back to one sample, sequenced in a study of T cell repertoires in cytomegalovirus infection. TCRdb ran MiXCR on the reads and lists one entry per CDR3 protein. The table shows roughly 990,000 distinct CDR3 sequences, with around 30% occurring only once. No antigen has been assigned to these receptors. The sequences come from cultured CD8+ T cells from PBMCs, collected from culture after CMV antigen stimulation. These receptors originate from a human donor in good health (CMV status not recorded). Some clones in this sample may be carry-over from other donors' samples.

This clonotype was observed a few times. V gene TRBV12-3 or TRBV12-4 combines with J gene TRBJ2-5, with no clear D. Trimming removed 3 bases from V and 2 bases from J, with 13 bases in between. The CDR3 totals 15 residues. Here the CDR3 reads CASSFISNSQETQYF. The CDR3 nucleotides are TGTGCCAGCAGTTTCATATCTAATAGTCAAGAGACCCAGTACTTC.

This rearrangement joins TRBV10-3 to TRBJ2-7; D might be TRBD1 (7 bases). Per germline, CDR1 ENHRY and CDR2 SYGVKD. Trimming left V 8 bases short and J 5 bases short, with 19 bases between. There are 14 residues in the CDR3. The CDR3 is CAIGSGGSTHEQYV. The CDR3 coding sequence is TGTGCCATCGGGTCAGGGGGGTCTACCCACGAGCAGTACGTC.

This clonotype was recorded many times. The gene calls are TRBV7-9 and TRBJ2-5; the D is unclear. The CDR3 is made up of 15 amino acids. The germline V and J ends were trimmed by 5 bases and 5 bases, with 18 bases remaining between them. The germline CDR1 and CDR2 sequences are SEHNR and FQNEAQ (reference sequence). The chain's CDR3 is CASSQGWALIETQYF. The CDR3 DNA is TGTGCCAGCAGCCAAGGATGGGCCCTAATCGAGACCCAGTACTTC.

CDR3 in DNA: TGTGCCAGCAGCTCCACTAGCGGGGGGGCCCGTGAGCAGTTCTTC. Protein: CASSSTSGGAREQFF. This chain joins TRBV7-9 and TRBJ2-1; 13 bases line up with TRBD2. V shed 4 bases, J shed 9 bases, and the junction held 6 bases outside the gene matches. The CDR3 totals 15 residues. Germline CDR1 SEHNR, CDR2 FQNEAQ (reference sequence).

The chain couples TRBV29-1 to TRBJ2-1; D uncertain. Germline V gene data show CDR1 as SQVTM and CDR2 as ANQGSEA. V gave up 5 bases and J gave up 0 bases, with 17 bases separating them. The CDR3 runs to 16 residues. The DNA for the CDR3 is TGCAGCGTTAATTTTTGGCTAGATGACTCCTACAATGAGCAGTTCTTC. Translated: CSVNFWLDDSYNEQFF.

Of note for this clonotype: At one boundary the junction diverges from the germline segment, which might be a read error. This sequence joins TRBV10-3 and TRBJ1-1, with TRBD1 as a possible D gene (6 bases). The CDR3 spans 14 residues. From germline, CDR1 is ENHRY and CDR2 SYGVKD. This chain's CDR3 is CAISEDTGWTEALF. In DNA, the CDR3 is TGTGCCATCAGTGAGGACACAGGGTGGACTGAAGCTCTCTTT.

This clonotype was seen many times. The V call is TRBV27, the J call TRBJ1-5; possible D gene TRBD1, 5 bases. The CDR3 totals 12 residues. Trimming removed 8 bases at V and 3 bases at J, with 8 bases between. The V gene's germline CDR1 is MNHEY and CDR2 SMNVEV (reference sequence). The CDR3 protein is CASRGPNQPQHF. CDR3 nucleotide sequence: TGTGCCAGCCGGGGACCCAATCAGCCCCAGCATTTT.

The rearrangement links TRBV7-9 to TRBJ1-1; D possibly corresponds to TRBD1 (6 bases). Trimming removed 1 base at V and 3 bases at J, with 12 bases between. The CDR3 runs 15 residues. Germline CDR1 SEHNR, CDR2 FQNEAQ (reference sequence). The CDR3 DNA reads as TGTGCCAGCAGCTTAGGCACAGGGTACGACACTGAAGCTTTCTTT. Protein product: CASSLGTGYDTEAFF.